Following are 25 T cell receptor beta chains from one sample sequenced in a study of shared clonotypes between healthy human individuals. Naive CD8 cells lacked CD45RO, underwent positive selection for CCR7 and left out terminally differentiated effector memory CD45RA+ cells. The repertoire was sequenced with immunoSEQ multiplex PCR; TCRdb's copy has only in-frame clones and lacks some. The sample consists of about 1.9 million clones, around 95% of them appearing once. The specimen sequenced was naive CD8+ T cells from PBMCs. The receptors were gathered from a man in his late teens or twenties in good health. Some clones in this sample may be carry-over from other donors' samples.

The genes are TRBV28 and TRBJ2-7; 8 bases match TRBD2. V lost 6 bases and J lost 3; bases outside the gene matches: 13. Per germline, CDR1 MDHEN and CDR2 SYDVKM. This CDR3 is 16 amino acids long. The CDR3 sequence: CASSPLFSGGDYEQYF. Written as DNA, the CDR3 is TGTGCCAGCAGCCCACTTTTCAGCGGGGGAGACTACGAGCAGTACTTC. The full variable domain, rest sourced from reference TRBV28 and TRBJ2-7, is DVKVTQSSRYLVKRTGEKVFLECVQDMDHENMFWYRQDPGLGLRLIYFSYDVKMKEKGDIPEGYSVSREKKERFSLILESASTNQTSMYLCASSPLFSGGDYEQYFGPGTRLTVT.

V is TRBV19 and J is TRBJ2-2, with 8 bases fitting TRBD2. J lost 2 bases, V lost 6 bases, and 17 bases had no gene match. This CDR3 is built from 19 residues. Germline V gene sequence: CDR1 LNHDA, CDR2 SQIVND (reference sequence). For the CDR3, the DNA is TGTGCCAGTAGCACAGTATCGACTGAGACTAGCGAAAACACCGGGGAGCTGTTTTTT. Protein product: CASSTVSTETSENTGELFF.

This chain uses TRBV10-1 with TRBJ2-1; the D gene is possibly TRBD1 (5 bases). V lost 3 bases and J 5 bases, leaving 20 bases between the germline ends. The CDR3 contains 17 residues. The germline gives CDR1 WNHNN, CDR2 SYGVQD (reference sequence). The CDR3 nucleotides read TGCGCCAGCAGTGACCCCCAGGGTGGTCCCCCGAACAATGAGCAGTTCTTC. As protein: CASSDPQGGPPNNEQFF.

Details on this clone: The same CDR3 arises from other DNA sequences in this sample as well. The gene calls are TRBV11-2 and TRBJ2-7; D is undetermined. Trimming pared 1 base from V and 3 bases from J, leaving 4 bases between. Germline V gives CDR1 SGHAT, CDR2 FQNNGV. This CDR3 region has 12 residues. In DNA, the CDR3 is TGTGCCAGCAGCTTAGGTAGCTACGAGCAGTACTTC. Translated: CASSLGSYEQYF.

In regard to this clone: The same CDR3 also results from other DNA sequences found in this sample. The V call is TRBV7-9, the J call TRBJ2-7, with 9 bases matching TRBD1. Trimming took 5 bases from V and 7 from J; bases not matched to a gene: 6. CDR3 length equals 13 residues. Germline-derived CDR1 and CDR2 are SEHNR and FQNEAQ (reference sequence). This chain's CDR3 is CASSPDRGREQYF. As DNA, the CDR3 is TGTGCCAGCAGCCCGGACAGGGGTCGAGAGCAGTACTTC. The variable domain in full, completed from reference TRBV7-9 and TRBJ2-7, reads DTGVSQNPRHKITKRGQNVTFRCDPISEHNRLYWYRQTLGQGPEFLTYFQNEAQLEKSRLLSDRFSAERPKGSFSTLEIQRTEQGDSAMYLCASSPDRGREQYFGPGTRLTVT.

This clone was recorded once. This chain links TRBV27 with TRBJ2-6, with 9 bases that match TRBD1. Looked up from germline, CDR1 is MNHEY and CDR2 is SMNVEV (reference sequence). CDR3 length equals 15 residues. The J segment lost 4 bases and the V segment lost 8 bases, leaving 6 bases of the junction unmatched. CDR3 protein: CASRDRVNGANVLTF. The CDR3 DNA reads TGTGCCAGCCGGGACAGGGTGAACGGGGCCAACGTCCTGACTTTC.

The CDR3 DNA reads as TGTGCCAGCAGCGCCCGGGGGGACAGGGCCTACAATGAGCAGTTCTTC. This codes for CASSARGDRAYNEQFF. The rearrangement joins TRBV9 to TRBJ2-1; TRBD1 matches 9 bases. Germline V CDR1 and CDR2: SGDLS, YYNGEE. This CDR3 is built from 16 residues. The V and J ends lost 3 bases and 2 bases, in that order; junction bases with no gene match: 6.

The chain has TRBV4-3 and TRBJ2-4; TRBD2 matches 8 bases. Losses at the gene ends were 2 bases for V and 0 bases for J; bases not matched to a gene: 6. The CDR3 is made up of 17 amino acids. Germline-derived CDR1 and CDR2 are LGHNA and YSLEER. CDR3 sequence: CASSQQLAEIAKNIQYF. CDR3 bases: TGCGCCAGCAGCCAACAACTAGCGGAGATAGCCAAAAACATTCAGTACTTC.

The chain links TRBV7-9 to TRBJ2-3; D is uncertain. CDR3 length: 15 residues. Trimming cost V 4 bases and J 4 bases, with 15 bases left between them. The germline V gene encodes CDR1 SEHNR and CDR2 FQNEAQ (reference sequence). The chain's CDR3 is CASSSLRVSADTQYF. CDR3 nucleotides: TGTGCCAGCAGCTCGCTCCGTGTGAGCGCAGATACGCAGTATTTT.

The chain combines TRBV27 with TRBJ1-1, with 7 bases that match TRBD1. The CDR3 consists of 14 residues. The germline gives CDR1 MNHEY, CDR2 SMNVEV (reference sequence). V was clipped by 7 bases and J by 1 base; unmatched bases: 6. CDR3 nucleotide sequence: TGTGCCAGCAAAGGGGCAGGGGGGAACACTGAAGCTTTCTTT. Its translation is CASKGAGGNTEAFF.

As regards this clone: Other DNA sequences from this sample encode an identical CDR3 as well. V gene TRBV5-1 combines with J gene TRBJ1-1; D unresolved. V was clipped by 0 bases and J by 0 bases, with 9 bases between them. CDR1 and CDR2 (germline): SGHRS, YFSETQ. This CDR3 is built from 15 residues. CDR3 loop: CASSLVEGMNTEAFF. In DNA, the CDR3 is TGCGCCAGCAGCTTGGTGGAAGGGATGAACACTGAAGCTTTCTTT.

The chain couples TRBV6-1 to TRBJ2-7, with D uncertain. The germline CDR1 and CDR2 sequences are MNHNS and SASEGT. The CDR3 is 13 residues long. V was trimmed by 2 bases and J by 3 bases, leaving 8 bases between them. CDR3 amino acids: CASSETHRYEQYF. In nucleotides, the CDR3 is TGTGCCAGCAGTGAAACGCACCGCTACGAGCAGTACTTC.

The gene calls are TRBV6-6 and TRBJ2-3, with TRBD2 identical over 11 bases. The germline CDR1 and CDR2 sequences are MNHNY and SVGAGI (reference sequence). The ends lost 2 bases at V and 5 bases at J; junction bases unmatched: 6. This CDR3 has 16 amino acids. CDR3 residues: CASSYVAGGPRDTQYF. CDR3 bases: TGTGCCAGCAGTTACGTAGCGGGAGGGCCAAGAGATACGCAGTATTTT.

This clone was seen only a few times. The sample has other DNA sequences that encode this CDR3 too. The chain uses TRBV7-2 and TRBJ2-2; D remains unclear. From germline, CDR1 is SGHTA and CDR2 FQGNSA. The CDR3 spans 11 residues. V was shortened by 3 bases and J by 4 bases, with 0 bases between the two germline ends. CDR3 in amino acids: CASSFTGELFF. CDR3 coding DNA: TGTGCCAGCAGCTTCACCGGGGAGCTGTTTTTT.

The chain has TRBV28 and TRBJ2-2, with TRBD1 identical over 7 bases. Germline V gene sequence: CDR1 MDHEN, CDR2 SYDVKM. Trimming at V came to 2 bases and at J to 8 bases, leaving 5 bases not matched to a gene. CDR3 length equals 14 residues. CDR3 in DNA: TGTGCCAGCAGTTTAGAGGGGGCGCAGGGGGAGCTGTTTTTT. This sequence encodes CASSLEGAQGELFF. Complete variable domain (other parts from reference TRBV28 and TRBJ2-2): DVKVTQSSRYLVKRTGEKVFLECVQDMDHENMFWYRQDPGLGLRLIYFSYDVKMKEKGDIPEGYSVSREKKERFSLILESASTNQTSMYLCASSLEGAQGELFFGEGSRLTVL.

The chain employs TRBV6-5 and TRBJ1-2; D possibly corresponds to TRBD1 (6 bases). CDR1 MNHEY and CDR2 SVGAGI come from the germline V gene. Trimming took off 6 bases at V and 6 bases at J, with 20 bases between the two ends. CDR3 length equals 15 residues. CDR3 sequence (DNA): TGTGCCAGCAGCTACGCACAGGGTTGGCTTGATGGCTACACCTTC. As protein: CASSYAQGWLDGYTF.

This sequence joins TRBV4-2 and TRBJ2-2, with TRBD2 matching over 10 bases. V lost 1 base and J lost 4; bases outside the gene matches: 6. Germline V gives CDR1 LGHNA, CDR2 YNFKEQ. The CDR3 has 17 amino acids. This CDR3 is CASSQGGLAEITGELFF. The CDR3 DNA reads TGTGCCAGCAGCCAAGGTGGACTAGCGGAGATCACCGGGGAGCTGTTTTTT.

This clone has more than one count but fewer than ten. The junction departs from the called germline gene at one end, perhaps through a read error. The CDR3, as DNA: TGTGCTTGGAGCGGCGGAAGGACTGAAGCTTTCTTT. Its translation: CAWSGGRTEAFF. The V call is TRBV30, the J call TRBJ1-1; D is unclear. This CDR3 region has 12 residues. Germline V gives CDR1 GTSNPN, CDR2 SVGIG (reference sequence).

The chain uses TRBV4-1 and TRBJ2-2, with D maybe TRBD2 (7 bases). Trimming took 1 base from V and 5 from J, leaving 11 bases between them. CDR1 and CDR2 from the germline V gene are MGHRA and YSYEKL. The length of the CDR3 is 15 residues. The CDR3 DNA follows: TGCGCCAGCAGCCAAGTCGGGGGGCGAACCGGGGAGCTGTTTTTT. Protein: CASSQVGGRTGELFF.

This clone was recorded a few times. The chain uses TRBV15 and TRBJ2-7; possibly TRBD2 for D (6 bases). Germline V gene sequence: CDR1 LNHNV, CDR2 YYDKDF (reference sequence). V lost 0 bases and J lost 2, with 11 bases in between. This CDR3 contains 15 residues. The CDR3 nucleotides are TGTGCCACCAGCAGAGAGGGGGGTGACGCCTACGAGCAGTACTTC. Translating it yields CATSREGGDAYEQYF.

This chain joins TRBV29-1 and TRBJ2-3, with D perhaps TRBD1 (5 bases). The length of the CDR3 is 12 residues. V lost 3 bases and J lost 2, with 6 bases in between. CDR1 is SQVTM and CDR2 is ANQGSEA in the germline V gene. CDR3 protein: CSVDRDTDTQYF. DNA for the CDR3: TGCAGCGTTGACAGGGACACAGATACGCAGTATTTT.

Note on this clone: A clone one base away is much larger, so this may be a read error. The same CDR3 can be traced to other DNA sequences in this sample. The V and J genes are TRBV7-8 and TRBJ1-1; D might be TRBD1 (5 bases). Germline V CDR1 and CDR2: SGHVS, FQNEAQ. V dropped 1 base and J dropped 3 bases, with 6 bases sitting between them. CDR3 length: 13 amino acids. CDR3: CASSLGGDTEAFF. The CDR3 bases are TGTGCCAGCAGCTTAGGGGGGGACACTGAAGCTTTCTTT.

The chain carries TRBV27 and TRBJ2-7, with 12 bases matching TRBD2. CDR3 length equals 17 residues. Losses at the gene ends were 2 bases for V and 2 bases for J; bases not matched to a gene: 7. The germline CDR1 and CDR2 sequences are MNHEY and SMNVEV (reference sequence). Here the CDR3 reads CASSLRTTSGGTYEQYF. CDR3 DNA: TGTGCCAGCAGTTTAAGGACGACTAGCGGGGGCACCTACGAGCAGTACTTC.

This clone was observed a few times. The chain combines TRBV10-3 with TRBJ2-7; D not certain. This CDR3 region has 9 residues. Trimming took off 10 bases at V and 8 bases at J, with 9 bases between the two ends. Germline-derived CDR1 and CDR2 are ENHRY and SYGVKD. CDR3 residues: CASPAQQYF. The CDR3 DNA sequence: TGTGCCAGCCCCGCGCAGCAGTACTTC.

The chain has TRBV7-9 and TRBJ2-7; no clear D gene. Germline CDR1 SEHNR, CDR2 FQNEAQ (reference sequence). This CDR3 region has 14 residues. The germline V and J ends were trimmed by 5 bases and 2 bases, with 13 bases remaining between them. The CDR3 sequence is CASSGPGPPYEQYF. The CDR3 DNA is TGTGCCAGCAGCGGACCCGGGCCGCCCTACGAGCAGTACTTC.